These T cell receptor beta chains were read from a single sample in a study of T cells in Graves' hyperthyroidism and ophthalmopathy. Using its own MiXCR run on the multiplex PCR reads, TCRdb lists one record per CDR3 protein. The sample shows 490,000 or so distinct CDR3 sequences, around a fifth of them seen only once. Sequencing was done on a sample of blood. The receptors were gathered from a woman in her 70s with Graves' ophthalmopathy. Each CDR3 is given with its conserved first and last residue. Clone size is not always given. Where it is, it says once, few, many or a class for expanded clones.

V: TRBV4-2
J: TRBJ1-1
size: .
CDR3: CASSQVGGLRTSNTEAFF

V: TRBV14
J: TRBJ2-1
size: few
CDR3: CASSLGTGSWADEQFF

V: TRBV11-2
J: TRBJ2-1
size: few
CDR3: CASSLAYESSYNEQFF

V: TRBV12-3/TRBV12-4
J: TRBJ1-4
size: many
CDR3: CASSPGQGRTNEKLFF

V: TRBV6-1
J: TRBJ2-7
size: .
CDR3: CASSFVDEQYF

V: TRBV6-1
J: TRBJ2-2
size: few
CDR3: CASRGTRLTGELFF

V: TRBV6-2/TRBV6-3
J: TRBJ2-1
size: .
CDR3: CASSTGLAGGELQFF

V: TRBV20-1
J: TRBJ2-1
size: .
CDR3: CSASGSSYNEQFF

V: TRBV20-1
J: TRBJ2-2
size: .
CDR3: CSARLQRERNTGELFF

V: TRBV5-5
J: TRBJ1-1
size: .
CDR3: CASSLRGVEAFF

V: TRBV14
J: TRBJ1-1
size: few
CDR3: CASSRQMLNTEAFF

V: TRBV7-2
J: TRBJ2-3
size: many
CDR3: CASSFRDRPTDTQYF

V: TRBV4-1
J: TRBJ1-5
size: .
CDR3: CASSQVIHQPQHF

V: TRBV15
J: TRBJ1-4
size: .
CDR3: CATSRDLGHQERPEKLFF

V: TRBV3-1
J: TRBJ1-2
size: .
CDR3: CASSQGKDGYTF

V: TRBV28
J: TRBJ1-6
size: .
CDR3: CASRSGESPLHF

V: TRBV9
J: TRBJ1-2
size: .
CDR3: CASSGGQGLGYTF

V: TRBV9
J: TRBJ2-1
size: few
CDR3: CASSRQGGGEQFF

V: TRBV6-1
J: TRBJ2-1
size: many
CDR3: CASSGYRGLAYNEQFF

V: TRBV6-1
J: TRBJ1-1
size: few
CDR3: CASTHSKKTEAFF

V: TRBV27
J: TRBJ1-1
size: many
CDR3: CASSPRAGAFEAFF

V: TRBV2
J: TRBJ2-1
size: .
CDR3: CASSDPTGQFF

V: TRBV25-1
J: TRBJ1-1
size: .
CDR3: CASIEGLGTEAFF